Sequencing of this T cell receptor beta chain was carried out in a study of cytotoxic CD8 clonotypes in ibrutinib-treated CLL. As regards this clone: Its specificity is unknown.

Notes on the study in general: The clonality rise at ibrutinib response reflected private clonotype expansion. Clonality increased at ibrutinib response and stayed stable in sustained remission. At progression, however, it fell back toward baseline.

The planned depth of sequencing spanned 1 in 200,000 to 1 in 1 million T cells. Here immunoSEQ multiplex PCR was the method, and the copy in TCRdb shows in-frame clones only, minus some. The sample gives 130,000 to 150,000 clones, approximately 80% of which show up once; 9.5% to 15% is in the top ten. The CDR3 totals 14 residues. CDR1 is GTSNPN and CDR2 is SVGIG in the germline V gene (reference sequence). V lost 7 bases, J lost 0 bases, and 13 bases lay in between. This specimen consisted of PBMCs, obtained after 12 months of ibrutinib treatment. V is TRBV30 and J is TRBJ1-3, with a tentative D call TRBD1 (5 bases). The origin of this receptor is a human donor with chronic lymphocytic leukemia. CDR3 DNA: TGTGCCTTCCTGACAGCCCGCTCTGGAAACACCATATATTTT. Protein sequence: CAFLTARSGNTIYF.